These 9 T cell receptor beta chains originate from one sample sequenced in a study of CD4 T cells in relation to SARS-CoV-2 and coronaviruses. CD4+ T cells from unexposed donors were obtained before the COVID-19 pandemic (2011-2018). After ten to eleven days of culture, CD4+ T cells were isolated. The antigens of these receptors remain unknown. TCRdb's copy holds only in-frame clones and misses some; the assay was immunoSEQ multiplex PCR. Among about 21,000 clones listed, around 72% were seen once. The sample comprised CD4+ T cells from PBMCs, cultured in vitro. These receptors were taken from a human donor in good health.

The CDR3 nucleotides are TGTGCCAGCTACAGGTCGGGGGCTTCACCCCTCCACTTT. Protein sequence: CASYRSGASPLHF. The rearrangement links TRBV27 to TRBJ1-6, with D perhaps matching TRBD1 (6 bases). The CDR3 has 13 amino acids. The V end lost 8 bases, the J end lost 9 bases, and 14 bases lay between the germline ends. Germline V gives CDR1 MNHEY, CDR2 SMNVEV (reference sequence).

This clone came up a few times. The chain joins TRBV12-5 to TRBJ2-3, with 10 bases matching TRBD2. With V trimmed by 2 bases and J by 3 bases, 2 bases remained unmatched. The CDR3 runs to 15 residues. Looked up from germline, CDR1 is LGHNT and CDR2 is FRNRAP. The CDR3 protein is CASGLSSGGTDTQYF. Here the CDR3 DNA reads TGTGCTAGTGGTTTGAGTAGCGGGGGGACAGATACGCAGTATTTT.

The chain joins TRBV7-2 to TRBJ2-1, with 13 bases aligning to TRBD2. CDR1 and CDR2 from the germline V gene are SGHTA and FQGNSA. Trimming at V came to 1 base and at J to 6 bases, leaving 3 bases not matched to a gene. The CDR3 covers 16 residues. CDR3 amino acids: CASSLDTSGGVNEQFF. As DNA, the CDR3 is TGTGCCAGCAGCTTAGATACTAGCGGGGGGGTCAATGAGCAGTTCTTC.

The chain uses TRBV5-1 and TRBJ2-5, with D tentatively TRBD1 (7 bases). The CDR3 loop spans 15 amino acids. CDR1 is SGHRS and CDR2 is YFSETQ in the germline V gene. Trimming stripped 0 bases from V and 7 bases from J, with 16 bases between. The CDR3 region has the DNA TGCGCCAGCAGCTTGGAGGCGTGGCAGGGGGGGACCCAGTACTTC. It yields the protein CASSLEAWQGGTQYF.

The CDR3 region is CASTSLGLAAQSEQYF. DNA for the CDR3: TGTGCCAGCACCTCACTTGGACTAGCGGCCCAGTCCGAGCAGTACTTC. The rearrangement joins TRBV5-4 to TRBJ2-7; the match to TRBD2 covers 10 bases. With V trimmed by 6 bases and J by 6 bases, 15 bases remained unmatched. CDR1 is SGHNT and CDR2 is YYREEE in the germline V gene (reference sequence). The CDR3 is 16 residues long.

The J gene is TRBJ2-1, the V gene TRBV9; the D call may be TRBD1 or TRBD2 (5 bases each). The CDR3 contains 14 residues. Germline V gene lookup returns CDR1 SGDLS and CDR2 YYNGEE. V lost 2 bases and J lost 8, with 14 bases in between. CDR3 sequence reads: CASSVRWGSDEQFF. CDR3 bases: TGTGCCAGCAGCGTTAGGTGGGGGTCTGATGAGCAGTTCTTC.

V gene TRBV12-3 or TRBV12-4 combines with J gene TRBJ2-2; maybe TRBD1 (6 bases). CDR3 size: 13 residues. V was shortened by 8 bases and J by 2 bases, with 9 bases between the two germline ends. CDR3 nucleotide sequence: TGTGCCAGCGCCAGGGGCAACACCGGGGAGCTGTTTTTT. Translating gives CASARGNTGELFF.

This rearrangement joins TRBV6-2 or TRBV6-3 to TRBJ2-5; D is unclear. Trimming left V 5 bases short and J 4 bases short, with 17 bases between. This CDR3 contains 15 residues. Per germline, CDR1 MNHEY and CDR2 SVGEGT. The CDR3 spells CASSRTRATGETQYF. In nucleotides, the CDR3 is TGTGCCAGCAGTCGTACTCGGGCAACGGGAGAGACCCAGTACTTC.

This chain joins TRBV7-9 and TRBJ2-1; D is unclear. CDR1 is SEHNR, CDR2 FQNEAQ, per germline (reference sequence). Trimming stripped 3 bases from V and 6 bases from J, with 6 bases between. The CDR3 has 12 amino acids. For the CDR3, the DNA is TGTGCCAGCAGCTTCCGTGGCAATGAGCAGTTCTTC. This sequence encodes CASSFRGNEQFF.